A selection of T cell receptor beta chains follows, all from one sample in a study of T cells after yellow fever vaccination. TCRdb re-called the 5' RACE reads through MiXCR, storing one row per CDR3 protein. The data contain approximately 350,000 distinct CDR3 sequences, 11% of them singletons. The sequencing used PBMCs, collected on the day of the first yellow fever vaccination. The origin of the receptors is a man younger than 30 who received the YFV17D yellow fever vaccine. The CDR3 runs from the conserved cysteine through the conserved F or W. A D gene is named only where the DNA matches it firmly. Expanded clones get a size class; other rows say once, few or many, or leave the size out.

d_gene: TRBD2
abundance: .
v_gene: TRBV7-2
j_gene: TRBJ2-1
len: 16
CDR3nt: TGTGCCAGCAGCGGTGGGACTAGCGGGGTGTGGGATGAGCAGTTCTTC
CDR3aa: CASSGGTSGVWDEQFF

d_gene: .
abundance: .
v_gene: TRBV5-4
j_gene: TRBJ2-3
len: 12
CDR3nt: TGTGCCAGTCAGACTGACACAGATACGCAGTATTTT
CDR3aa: CASQTDTDTQYF

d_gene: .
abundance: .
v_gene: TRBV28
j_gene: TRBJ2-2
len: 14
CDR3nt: TGTGCCAGCAGTTTATACAGGACCGCCGGGGAGCTGTTTTTT
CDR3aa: CASSLYRTAGELFF

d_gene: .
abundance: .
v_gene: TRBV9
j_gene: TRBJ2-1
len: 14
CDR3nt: TGTGCCAGCAGCGTAGCGTCGGGCCACAATGAGCAGTTCTTC
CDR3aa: CASSVASGHNEQFF

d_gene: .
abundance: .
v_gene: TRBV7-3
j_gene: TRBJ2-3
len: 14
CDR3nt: TGTGCCAGCAGGCCGGACGGAGCCACAGATACGCAGTATTTT
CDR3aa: CASRPDGATDTQYF

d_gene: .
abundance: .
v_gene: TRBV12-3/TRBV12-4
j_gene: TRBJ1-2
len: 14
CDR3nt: TGTGCCAGCAGCTCATCCCCGGACAGACATGGCTACACCTTC
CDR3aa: CASSSSPDRHGYTF

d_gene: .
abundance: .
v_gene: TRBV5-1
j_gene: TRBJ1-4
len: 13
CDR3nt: TGCGCCACCAGCTTGGCCGGAACGAGTGAACTGTTTTTT
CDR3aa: CATSLAGTSELFF

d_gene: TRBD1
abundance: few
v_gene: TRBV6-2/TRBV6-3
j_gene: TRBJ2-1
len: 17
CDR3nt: TGTGCCAGCAGTTACTCGAAGGCAGGGGGTAATGTCAATGAGCAGTTCTTC
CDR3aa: CASSYSKAGGNVNEQFF

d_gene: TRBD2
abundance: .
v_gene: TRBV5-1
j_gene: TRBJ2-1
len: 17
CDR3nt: TGCGCCAGCAGCTTAGTGACTAGCGGGGGAAACGCAAATGAGCAGTTCTTC
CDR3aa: CASSLVTSGGNANEQFF

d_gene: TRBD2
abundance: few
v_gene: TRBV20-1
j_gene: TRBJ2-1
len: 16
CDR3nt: TGCAGTGCTAGAGATCCTTTGGCGGGGGCCTACAATGAGCAGTTCTTC
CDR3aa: CSARDPLAGAYNEQFF

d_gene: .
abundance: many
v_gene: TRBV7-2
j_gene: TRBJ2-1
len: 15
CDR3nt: TGTGCCAGCAGCTCGAGTGCCCTCTCCTACAATGAGCAGTTCTTC
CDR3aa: CASSSSALSYNEQFF

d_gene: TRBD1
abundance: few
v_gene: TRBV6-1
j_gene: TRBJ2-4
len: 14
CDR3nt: TGTGCCACCTATCCGGGACAGGGGCTGAACATTCAGTACTTC
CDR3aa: CATYPGQGLNIQYF

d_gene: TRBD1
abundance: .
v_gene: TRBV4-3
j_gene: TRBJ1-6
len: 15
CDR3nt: TGCGCCAGCAGCCCAGGACAGGGGCGGAATTCACCCCTCCACTTT
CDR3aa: CASSPGQGRNSPLHF

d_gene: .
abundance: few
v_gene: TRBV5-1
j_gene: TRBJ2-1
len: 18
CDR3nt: TGCGCCAGCAGACCCTGGACGGTAGATTTGAGAACCTACAATGAGCAGTTCTTC
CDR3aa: CASRPWTVDLRTYNEQFF

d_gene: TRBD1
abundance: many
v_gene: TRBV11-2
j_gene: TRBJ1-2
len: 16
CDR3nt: TGTGCCAGCAGCTTAGATTCGGGGACAGGGACCTATGGCTACACCTTC
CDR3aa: CASSLDSGTGTYGYTF

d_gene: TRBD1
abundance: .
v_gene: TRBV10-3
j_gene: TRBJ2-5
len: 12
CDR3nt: TGTGCCATCAGGGACAGGGGAGAGACCCAGTACTTC
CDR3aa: CAIRDRGETQYF

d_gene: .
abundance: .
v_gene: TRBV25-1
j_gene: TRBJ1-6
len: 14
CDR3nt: TGTGCCAGCACACGGAGCTCCTATAATTCACCCCTCCACTTT
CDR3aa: CASTRSSYNSPLHF

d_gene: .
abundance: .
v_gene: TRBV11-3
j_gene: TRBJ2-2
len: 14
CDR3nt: TGTGCCAGCAGCAGCCAGTCTGCTACCGGGGAGCTGTTTTTT
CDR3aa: CASSSQSATGELFF

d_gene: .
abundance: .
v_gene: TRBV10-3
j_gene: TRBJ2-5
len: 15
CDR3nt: TGTGCCATCAGTGAGTCGGTGGGGCCCCGAGAGACCCAGTACTTC
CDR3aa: CAISESVGPRETQYF